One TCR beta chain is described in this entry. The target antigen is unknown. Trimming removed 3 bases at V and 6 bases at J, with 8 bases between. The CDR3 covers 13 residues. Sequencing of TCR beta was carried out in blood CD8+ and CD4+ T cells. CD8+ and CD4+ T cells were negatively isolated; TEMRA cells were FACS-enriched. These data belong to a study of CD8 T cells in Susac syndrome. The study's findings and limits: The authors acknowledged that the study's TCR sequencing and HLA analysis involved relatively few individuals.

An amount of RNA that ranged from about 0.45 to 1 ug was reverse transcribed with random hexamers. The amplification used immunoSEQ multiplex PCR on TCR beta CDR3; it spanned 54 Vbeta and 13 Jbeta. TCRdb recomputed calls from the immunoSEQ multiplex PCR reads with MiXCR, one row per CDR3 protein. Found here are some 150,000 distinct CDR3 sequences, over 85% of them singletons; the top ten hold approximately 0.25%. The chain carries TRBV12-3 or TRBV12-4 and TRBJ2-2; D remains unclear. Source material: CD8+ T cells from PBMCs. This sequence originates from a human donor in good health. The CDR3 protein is CASSFVGSGELFF. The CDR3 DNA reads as TGTGCCAGCAGTTTCGTGGGCTCCGGGGAGCTGTTTTTT.